These T cell receptor beta chains were read from a single sample in a study of blood T cell repertoires in COVID-19. Method: immunoSEQ multiplex PCR; TCRdb's copy keeps in-frame clones and lacks some. In the table there are some 140,000 clones, approximately 88% of which are singletons. Sequencing was done on a sample of peripheral blood. These receptors all come from a woman older than 75 with acute or convalescent COVID-19. Both conserved end residues are part of each CDR3. Each record gives: V gene, clone size, J gene, D gene, CDR3 DNA, CDR3 protein. A D gene is named only where the DNA matches it firmly. Rows may omit the clone size; those that give it use once, few, many or a size class.

v_call: TRBV20-1; clone_size: .; j_call: TRBJ2-5; d_call: .; cdr3_nt: TGCAGTGCTAGTATCCCAGGGTGGGAAGAGACCCAGTACTTC; cdr3_aa: CSASIPGWEETQYF
v_call: TRBV30; clone_size: .; j_call: TRBJ1-1; d_call: TRBD1; cdr3_nt: TGTGCCTGGAGTAACTGGGAGGGACAGGGTGGGGACACTGAAGCTTTCTTT; cdr3_aa: CAWSNWEGQGGDTEAFF
v_call: TRBV7-9; clone_size: .; j_call: TRBJ1-3; d_call: .; cdr3_nt: TGTGCCAGCAGCGCTAGTGGAGGCCAGAGGGAGGCCATATATTTT; cdr3_aa: CASSASGGQREAIYF
v_call: TRBV29-1; clone_size: .; j_call: TRBJ1-1; d_call: .; cdr3_nt: TGCAGCGTGGGGGCAGGGTCAAATAGGAACACTGAAGCTTTCTTT; cdr3_aa: CSVGAGSNRNTEAFF
v_call: TRBV7-9; clone_size: .; j_call: TRBJ1-3; d_call: .; cdr3_nt: TGTGCCAGCAGCCCTGCCGCGTCCTATGGAAACACCATATATTTT; cdr3_aa: CASSPAASYGNTIYF
v_call: TRBV23-1; clone_size: .; j_call: TRBJ1-5; d_call: TRBD1; cdr3_nt: TGCGCCAGCAGACTGGGACAGGTTACGGGGGCCCAGCATTTT; cdr3_aa: CASRLGQVTGAQHF
v_call: TRBV3-1/TRBV3-2; clone_size: .; j_call: TRBJ2-2; d_call: .; cdr3_nt: TGTGCCAGCAGCCACCGGGACCCAGGGGACACCGGGGAGCTGTTTTTT; cdr3_aa: CASSHRDPGDTGELFF
v_call: TRBV4-3; clone_size: .; j_call: TRBJ1-1; d_call: TRBD1; cdr3_nt: TGCGCCAGCAGCCAGGCTAGACAGGGGATAGGCACTGAAGCTTTCTTT; cdr3_aa: CASSQARQGIGTEAFF
v_call: TRBV9; clone_size: .; j_call: TRBJ2-7; d_call: .; cdr3_nt: TGTGCCAGCAGCGTCGGGGTTGGCCCTTACTACGAGCAGTACTTC; cdr3_aa: CASSVGVGPYYEQYF
v_call: TRBV6-5; clone_size: .; j_call: TRBJ1-4; d_call: TRBD1; cdr3_nt: TGTGCCAGCAGGCAACCGGGACAGTCTAATGAAAAACTGTTTTTT; cdr3_aa: CASRQPGQSNEKLFF
v_call: TRBV12-5; clone_size: .; j_call: TRBJ1-4; d_call: TRBD1; cdr3_nt: TGTGCTAGTGGTTGGGGACAGGGCCCTAATGAAAAACTGTTTTTT; cdr3_aa: CASGWGQGPNEKLFF
v_call: TRBV3-1/TRBV3-2; clone_size: few; j_call: TRBJ2-1; d_call: TRBD2; cdr3_nt: TGTGCCAGCAGCTCAAGCGGGGGGGCAAGGAATGAGCAGTTCTTC; cdr3_aa: CASSSSGGARNEQFF
v_call: TRBV29-1; clone_size: .; j_call: TRBJ2-3; d_call: TRBD2; cdr3_nt: TGCAGCGTTGAAGATAGCCCGGGGGGGGATACGCAGTATTTT; cdr3_aa: CSVEDSPGGDTQYF
v_call: TRBV25-1; clone_size: .; j_call: TRBJ1-2; d_call: .; cdr3_nt: TGTGCCAGCAGTGAAATACAGACTAACTATGGCTACACCTTC; cdr3_aa: CASSEIQTNYGYTF
v_call: TRBV19; clone_size: .; j_call: TRBJ2-1; d_call: TRBD1; cdr3_nt: TGTGCCAGTAGTATAGAACAGGGGGCTCATGAGCAGTTCTTC; cdr3_aa: CASSIEQGAHEQFF
v_call: TRBV5-8; clone_size: .; j_call: TRBJ1-5; d_call: .; cdr3_nt: TGTGCCAGCAGCTTCAGAGGGCAGCCCCAGCATTTT; cdr3_aa: CASSFRGQPQHF
v_call: TRBV6-2/TRBV6-3; clone_size: few; j_call: TRBJ2-4; d_call: TRBD2; cdr3_nt: TGTGCCAGCAGTCTTAGCGGGGGGGTGTCCAAAAACATTCAGTACTTC; cdr3_aa: CASSLSGGVSKNIQYF
v_call: TRBV2; clone_size: once; j_call: TRBJ1-2; d_call: TRBD1; cdr3_nt: TGTGCCACCAAGACAGGGGGCTATGGCTACACCTTC; cdr3_aa: CATKTGGYGYTF
v_call: TRBV19; clone_size: .; j_call: TRBJ2-1; d_call: TRBD2; cdr3_nt: TGTGCCAGTAGGGAAGATGCTAGCGGTTTCTACAATGAGCAGTTCTTC; cdr3_aa: CASREDASGFYNEQFF
v_call: TRBV6-5; clone_size: .; j_call: TRBJ2-1; d_call: TRBD2; cdr3_nt: TGTGCCAGCCGGACTAGCGGGGGGGACAATGAGCAGTTCTTC; cdr3_aa: CASRTSGGDNEQFF
v_call: TRBV7-8; clone_size: many; j_call: TRBJ1-5; d_call: .; cdr3_nt: TGTGCCAGCAGTCAGGGAAGCAATCAGCCCCAGCATTTT; cdr3_aa: CASSQGSNQPQHF
v_call: TRBV5-6; clone_size: .; j_call: TRBJ1-6; d_call: .; cdr3_nt: TGTGCCAGCAGTGAAGGACTCTTCTCCTATAATTCACCCCTCCACTTT; cdr3_aa: CASSEGLFSYNSPLHF
v_call: TRBV7-2; clone_size: .; j_call: TRBJ2-7; d_call: TRBD2; cdr3_nt: TGTGCCAGCAGCTTAGCGCGGCTAGCGGGAGGGTACGAGCAGTACTTC; cdr3_aa: CASSLARLAGGYEQYF
v_call: TRBV12-3/TRBV12-4; clone_size: .; j_call: TRBJ1-5; d_call: .; cdr3_nt: TGTGCCAGCAGTTTATCGGGGAATCAGCCCCAGCATTTT; cdr3_aa: CASSLSGNQPQHF
v_call: TRBV30; clone_size: .; j_call: TRBJ2-7; d_call: TRBD1; cdr3_nt: TGTGCCTGGAGGGGGACAGGATCCCTACGCGAGCAGTACTTC; cdr3_aa: CAWRGTGSLREQYF
v_call: TRBV10-3; clone_size: once; j_call: TRBJ2-5; d_call: .; cdr3_nt: TGTGCCATCAGTCTACAGGGTGGAGAGACCCAGTACTTC; cdr3_aa: CAISLQGGETQYF
v_call: TRBV3-1/TRBV3-2; clone_size: .; j_call: TRBJ1-1; d_call: TRBD1; cdr3_nt: TGTGCCAGCAGCTCCAGGACAGGGACCACTGAAGCTTTCTTT; cdr3_aa: CASSSRTGTTEAFF
v_call: TRBV5-1; clone_size: .; j_call: TRBJ2-5; d_call: .; cdr3_nt: TGCGCCAGCAGCTTGGTCGGCAGGGAAAGAGAGACCCAGTACTTC; cdr3_aa: CASSLVGRERETQYF
v_call: TRBV5-1; clone_size: .; j_call: TRBJ1-4; d_call: .; cdr3_nt: TGCGCCAGCAGCTTGAGCGGGGCTCTAGGTGAAAAACTGTTTTTT; cdr3_aa: CASSLSGALGEKLFF
v_call: TRBV7-2; clone_size: .; j_call: TRBJ2-2; d_call: TRBD2; cdr3_nt: TGTGCCAGCAGCGTAGCGGGAGGGCCTGACGGGGAGCTGTTTTTT; cdr3_aa: CASSVAGGPDGELFF
v_call: TRBV6-5; clone_size: .; j_call: TRBJ1-2; d_call: TRBD1; cdr3_nt: TGTGCCAGCGGGGGACAGAGGGGTGGCTACACCTTC; cdr3_aa: CASGGQRGGYTF
v_call: TRBV27; clone_size: .; j_call: TRBJ2-5; d_call: TRBD1; cdr3_nt: TGTGCCAGCAGTCTCTTGGGGACAGGGAAAGAGACCCAGTACTTC; cdr3_aa: CASSLLGTGKETQYF
v_call: TRBV12-5; clone_size: many; j_call: TRBJ2-5; d_call: TRBD2; cdr3_nt: TGTGCTAGTGGTTTGGGACTAGCGGGGGTAGGAGAGACCCAGTACTTC; cdr3_aa: CASGLGLAGVGETQYF
v_call: TRBV10-3; clone_size: .; j_call: TRBJ2-4; d_call: TRBD2; cdr3_nt: TGTGCCATCAGTGAGCGCGGGGGGAACATTCAGTACTTC; cdr3_aa: CAISERGGNIQYF
v_call: TRBV30; clone_size: .; j_call: TRBJ1-6; d_call: TRBD1; cdr3_nt: TGTGCCTGGACGGACAGGGGGCGTTCACCCCTCCACTTT; cdr3_aa: CAWTDRGRSPLHF
v_call: TRBV7-9; clone_size: .; j_call: TRBJ2-7; d_call: .; cdr3_nt: TGTGCCAGCAGCTTACTAGGGGCTGGCTACGAGCAGTACTTC; cdr3_aa: CASSLLGAGYEQYF
v_call: TRBV4-3; clone_size: .; j_call: TRBJ2-2; d_call: .; cdr3_nt: TGCGCCAGCAGCCGAGAAACAGGGAATTCTATCGGGGAGCTGTTTTTT; cdr3_aa: CASSRETGNSIGELFF
v_call: TRBV27; clone_size: .; j_call: TRBJ1-5; d_call: .; cdr3_nt: TGTGCCAGCAGTTCCTTGGACAGAGACAATCAGCCCCAGCATTTT; cdr3_aa: CASSSLDRDNQPQHF
v_call: TRBV30; clone_size: .; j_call: TRBJ1-2; d_call: TRBD1; cdr3_nt: TGTGCCTGGAGTGAAAGGACAGGAGCTAACTATGGCTACACCTTC; cdr3_aa: CAWSERTGANYGYTF
v_call: TRBV4-3; clone_size: .; j_call: TRBJ1-4; d_call: .; cdr3_nt: TGCGCCAGCAGCCAACTAACGGGGGGGAAACTGTTTTTT; cdr3_aa: CASSQLTGGKLFF
v_call: TRBV4-3; clone_size: few; j_call: TRBJ2-3; d_call: TRBD1; cdr3_nt: TGCGCCAGCAGCCAGCAACCCGGGACAGGTCTTGCAGATACGCAGTATTTT; cdr3_aa: CASSQQPGTGLADTQYF
v_call: TRBV5-1; clone_size: .; j_call: TRBJ2-3; d_call: .; cdr3_nt: TGCGCCAGCAGCTTGTGGGAGACTAGTGCGGCCGGAGGAGAAGATACGCAGTATTTT; cdr3_aa: CASSLWETSAAGGEDTQYF
v_call: TRBV21-1; clone_size: .; j_call: TRBJ2-1; d_call: .; cdr3_nt: TGTGCCAGCAGCGATTTAGCGGCCTACAATGAGCAGTTCTTC; cdr3_aa: CASSDLAAYNEQFF
v_call: TRBV6-5; clone_size: few; j_call: TRBJ1-5; d_call: .; cdr3_nt: TGTGCCAGCAGTTCTTTGGACACCTCGCCCCAGCATTTT; cdr3_aa: CASSSLDTSPQHF
v_call: TRBV3-1/TRBV3-2; clone_size: once; j_call: TRBJ2-2; d_call: TRBD1; cdr3_nt: TGTGCCAGCAGAAACAGGGGCCCCGGGGAGCTGTTTTTT; cdr3_aa: CASRNRGPGELFF
v_call: TRBV20-1; clone_size: few; j_call: TRBJ1-6; d_call: .; cdr3_nt: TGCAGTGCTAGTCTCAGGGGAAATTCACCCCTCCACTTT; cdr3_aa: CSASLRGNSPLHF
v_call: TRBV12-3/TRBV12-4; clone_size: .; j_call: TRBJ2-1; d_call: .; cdr3_nt: TGTGCCAGCAGTTTTTTAGCGGTGGGTGAGCAGTTCTTC; cdr3_aa: CASSFLAVGEQFF
v_call: TRBV9; clone_size: .; j_call: TRBJ1-6; d_call: .; cdr3_nt: TGTGCCAGCAGCGTAAGGGTGGCGGGGAATTCACCCCTCCACTTT; cdr3_aa: CASSVRVAGNSPLHF
v_call: TRBV9; clone_size: once; j_call: TRBJ2-2; d_call: .; cdr3_nt: TGTGCCAGCAGCCCCAGGGGGGAACCCGGGGAGCTGTTTTTT; cdr3_aa: CASSPRGEPGELFF
v_call: TRBV11-2; clone_size: .; j_call: TRBJ1-5; d_call: .; cdr3_nt: TGTGCCAGCAGCTTAGGGCGGCAGGGCCAGCCCCAGCATTTT; cdr3_aa: CASSLGRQGQPQHF
v_call: TRBV6-2/TRBV6-3; clone_size: .; j_call: TRBJ1-1; d_call: TRBD1; cdr3_nt: TGTGCCAGCAGTTATTGGGGACAGGGGGCCAACACTGAAGCTTTCTTT; cdr3_aa: CASSYWGQGANTEAFF